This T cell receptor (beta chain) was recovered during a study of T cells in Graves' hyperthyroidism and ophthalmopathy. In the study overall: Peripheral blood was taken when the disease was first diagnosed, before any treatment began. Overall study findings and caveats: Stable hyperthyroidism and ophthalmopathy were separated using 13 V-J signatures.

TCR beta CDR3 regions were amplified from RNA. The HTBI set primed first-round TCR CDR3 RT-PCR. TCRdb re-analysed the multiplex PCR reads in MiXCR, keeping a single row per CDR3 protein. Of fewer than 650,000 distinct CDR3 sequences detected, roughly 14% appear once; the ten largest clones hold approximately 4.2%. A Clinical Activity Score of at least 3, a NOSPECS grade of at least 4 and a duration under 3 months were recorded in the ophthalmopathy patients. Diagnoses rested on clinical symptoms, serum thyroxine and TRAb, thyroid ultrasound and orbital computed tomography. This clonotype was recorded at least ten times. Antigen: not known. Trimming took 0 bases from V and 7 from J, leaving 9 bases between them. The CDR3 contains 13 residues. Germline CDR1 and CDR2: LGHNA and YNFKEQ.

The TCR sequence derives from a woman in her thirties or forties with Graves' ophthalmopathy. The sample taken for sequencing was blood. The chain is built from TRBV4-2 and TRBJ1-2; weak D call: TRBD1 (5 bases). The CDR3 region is CASSQEEGFGYTF. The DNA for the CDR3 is TGTGCCAGCAGCCAAGAGGAGGGGTTTGGCTACACCTTC.